These T cell receptor beta chains were read from a single sample in a study of blood T cell repertoires in COVID-19. This table comes from immunoSEQ multiplex PCR, and its TCRdb copy is limited to in-frame clones, with some not included. The sample has 100,000 to 150,000 clones, 65% to 85% seen once. The sample comprised peripheral blood. The receptors shown here come from a man in his sixties or seventies with acute or convalescent COVID-19. CDR3s include the opening cysteine and the closing phenylalanine or tryptophan. The D gene is left open where the match is weak. Clone size is stated in some rows and not others, as once, few, many or a class when expanded.

TRBV6-5	-	-	TRBJ1-6	TGTGCCAGCAGCCGGACAGATTTTGGTTCACCCCTCCACTTT	CASSRTDFGSPLHF
TRBV3-1/TRBV3-2	-	TRBD1	TRBJ2-1	TGTGCCAGCAGCGCAGGGACAGGGGGCCACAATGAGCAGTTCTTC	CASSAGTGGHNEQFF
TRBV27	-	TRBD2	TRBJ2-3	TGTGCCAGCAGTTTATTTAGCGGGGGGTGGTCGATCACAGATACGCAGTATTTT	CASSLFSGGWSITDTQYF
TRBV5-1	-	-	TRBJ1-1	TGCGCCAGCAGCTTGTTTCTCTCGAGCACTGAAGCTTTCTTT	CASSLFLSSTEAFF
TRBV12-5	-	-	TRBJ1-1	TGTGCTAGTGGTTTGGTACGAATGAGAGGGAGCAACAACACTGAAGCTTTCTTT	CASGLVRMRGSNNTEAFF
TRBV2	once	-	TRBJ1-2	TGTGCCAGCAGGCGGGACTATGGCTACACCTTC	CASRRDYGYTF
TRBV18	-	-	TRBJ2-7	TGTGCCAGCTCACCACCAGTAGCTGGCTACGAGCAGTACTTC	CASSPPVAGYEQYF
TRBV6-5	once	TRBD1	TRBJ2-7	TGTGCCAGCAGGGGGGACAGGGTATCCGAGCAGTACTTC	CASRGDRVSEQYF
TRBV6-1	-	TRBD1	TRBJ2-3	TGTGCCAGCAGTGCCCCACCGAGACAGGGGAAAGATACGCAGTATTTT	CASSAPPRQGKDTQYF
TRBV19	-	TRBD1	TRBJ1-5	TGTGCCAGTACCCGGGACAGGGATCAGCCCCAGCATTTT	CASTRDRDQPQHF